This T cell receptor (beta chain) came from a study of T cells after yellow fever vaccination. Study-level information: Fractions of low cell number were prepared using SMART-Seq v4 Ultra Low Input.

TCRdb used MiXCR to reprocess the 5' RACE reads, holding one entry per CDR3 protein. This table holds 100,000 to 150,000 distinct CDR3 sequences, 8.9% found once. With regard to this clonotype: The antigen remains unidentified.

This CDR3 region has 19 residues. V lost 2 bases, J lost 1 base, and 16 bases stayed unmatched. Germline lookup yields CDR1 SGHVS and CDR2 FQNEAQ. Study findings and constraints: Primary-vaccination clones mostly resurfaced post-booster (nearly 97% CD4, roughly 87% CD8).

V and J are TRBV7-8 and TRBJ2-7; 8 bases agree with TRBD1. The origin of this receptor is a man younger than 35 who received the YFV17D yellow fever vaccine. The material sequenced was CD8+ T cells sorted from PBMCs, taken on the day of the yellow fever booster vaccination. CDR3 sequence reads: CASSLSRAGGLRRSYEQYV. The CDR3 DNA reads TGTGCCAGCAGCTTAAGTCGGGCAGGGGGCCTCCGGAGATCCTACGAGCAGTACGTC.